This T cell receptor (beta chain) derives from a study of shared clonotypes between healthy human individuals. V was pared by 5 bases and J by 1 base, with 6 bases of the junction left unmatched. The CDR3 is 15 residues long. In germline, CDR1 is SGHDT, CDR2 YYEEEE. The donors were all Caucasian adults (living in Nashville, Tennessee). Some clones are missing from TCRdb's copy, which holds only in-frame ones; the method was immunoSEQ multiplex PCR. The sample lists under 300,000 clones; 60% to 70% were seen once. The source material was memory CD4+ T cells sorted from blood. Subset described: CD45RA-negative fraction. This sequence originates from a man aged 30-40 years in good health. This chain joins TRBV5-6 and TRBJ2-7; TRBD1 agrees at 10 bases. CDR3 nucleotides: TGTGCCAGCAGTCGCCGGGACAGGGGATCCTACGAGCAGTACTTC. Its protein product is CASSRRDRGSYEQYF.